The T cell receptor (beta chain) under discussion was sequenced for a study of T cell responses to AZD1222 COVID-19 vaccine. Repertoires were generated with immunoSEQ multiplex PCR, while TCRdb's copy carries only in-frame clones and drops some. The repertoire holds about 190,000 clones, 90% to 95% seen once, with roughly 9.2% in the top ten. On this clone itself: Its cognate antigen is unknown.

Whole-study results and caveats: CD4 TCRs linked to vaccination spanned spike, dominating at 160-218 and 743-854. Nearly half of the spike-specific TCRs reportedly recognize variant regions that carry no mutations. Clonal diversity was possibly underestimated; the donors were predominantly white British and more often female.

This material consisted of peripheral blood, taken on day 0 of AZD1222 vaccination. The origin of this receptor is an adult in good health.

CDR3 bases: TGTGCCTGGAATCCTGGACTAGCGGGAGTCACCTACGAGCAGTACTTC. Translation gives CAWNPGLAGVTYEQYF. This chain connects TRBV30 to TRBJ2-7; 13 bases agree with TRBD2. The germline V gene has CDR1 GTSNPN and CDR2 SVGIG (reference sequence). The CDR3 consists of 16 residues. V lost 4 bases, J lost 2 bases, and 8 bases stayed unmatched.